The rows below give T cell receptor beta chains drawn from one sample of a study of a mutant IDH1 vaccine in newly diagnosed glioma. What these receptors recognize is not known. The protocol was immunoSEQ multiplex PCR, while the TCRdb copy is restricted to in-frame clones and leaves out a portion. The repertoire has roughly 70,000 clones, roughly 84% of them found once; the top ten carry approximately 9.5%. Here the sequenced sample was PBMCs, taken from a glioma patient whose treatment included an IDH1 peptide vaccine. Receptor source: a woman in her forties or fifties with glioma. CDR3s include the opening cysteine and the closing phenylalanine or tryptophan. Fields, in order: D gene, J gene, clone size, V gene, CDR3 protein, CDR3 DNA. The D gene is left open where the match is weak. Clone size appears in some rows only: once, few, many, or a class for an expanded clone.

. | TRBJ2-1 | . | TRBV5-4 | CASSLGRNEQFF | TGTGCCAGCAGTTTGGGCCGGAATGAGCAGTTCTTC
TRBD1 | TRBJ2-7 | . | TRBV5-8 | CASSGDRGFSYEQYF | TGTGCCAGCAGCGGGGACAGGGGATTTTCCTACGAGCAGTACTTC
. | TRBJ2-7 | . | TRBV27 | CASSPSRVEQYF | TGTGCCAGCAGTCCCAGCAGGGTAGAGCAGTACTTC
TRBD1 | TRBJ1-5 | . | TRBV6-1 | CASRSTGNDFQPQHF | TGTGCCAGCAGATCGACAGGGAATGACTTCCAGCCCCAGCATTTT
TRBD1 | TRBJ1-1 | . | TRBV30 | CAWSPDRGNTEAFF | TGTGCCTGGAGCCCCGACAGGGGTAACACTGAAGCTTTCTTT
. | TRBJ2-7 | . | TRBV5-1 | CASSLGSQRRGSYEQYF | TGCGCCAGCAGCTTGGGATCCCAGAGGCGTGGCTCCTACGAGCAGTACTTC
. | TRBJ1-4 | . | TRBV28 | CASSREPRGEKLFF | TGTGCCAGCAGTAGAGAGCCGCGGGGTGAAAAACTGTTTTTT
. | TRBJ1-3 | many | TRBV18 | CASSPRRGDGNTIYF | TGTGCCAGCTCACCACGACGTGGGGATGGAAACACCATATATTTT
. | TRBJ2-3 | . | TRBV5-4 | CASSPRAVSTDTQYF | TGTGCCAGCAGCCCGCGGGCGGTGAGCACAGATACGCAGTATTTT
TRBD1 | TRBJ1-1 | . | TRBV2 | CASRYRGGTEAFF | TGTGCCAGCAGGTACAGGGGAGGTACTGAAGCTTTCTTT
. | TRBJ1-1 | few | TRBV10-3 | CAISEGPGTQEAFF | TGTGCCATCAGTGAGGGCCCCGGGACACAGGAAGCTTTCTTT
. | TRBJ1-2 | . | TRBV9 | CASSVATDSTYGYTF | TGTGCCAGCAGCGTAGCAACGGACAGTACCTATGGCTACACCTTC
. | TRBJ1-2 | . | TRBV7-3 | CASSHRDGVGYTF | TGTGCCAGCAGCCACAGGGATGGGGTAGGGTACACCTTC
. | TRBJ1-2 | . | TRBV29-1 | CSVDAGLGGYTF | TGCAGCGTTGATGCAGGGCTGGGTGGCTACACCTTC
. | TRBJ1-6 | . | TRBV4-2 | CASRPEGSPLHF | TGTGCCAGCAGGCCAGAGGGTTCACCCCTCCACTTT
TRBD2 | TRBJ2-1 | once | TRBV5-6 | CASSLEIRRGDNEQFF | TGTGCCAGCAGCTTGGAAATTCGGCGGGGGGACAATGAGCAGTTCTTC
TRBD2 | TRBJ2-1 | . | TRBV19 | CASRTLAGAVNDEQFF | TGTGCCAGTAGGACACTAGCGGGGGCCGTTAACGATGAGCAGTTCTTC
TRBD1 | TRBJ2-3 | . | TRBV30 | CAWILRGRSFTDTQYF | TGTGCCTGGATATTGAGGGGGCGGTCCTTCACAGATACGCAGTATTTT
. | TRBJ2-5 | . | TRBV6-6 | CASGTTQETQYF | TGTGCCAGCGGGACGACCCAAGAGACCCAGTACTTC
. | TRBJ2-2 | . | TRBV6-4 | CARLGVGDTGELFF | TGTGCCAGGTTGGGGGTGGGCGACACCGGGGAGCTGTTTTTT
TRBD2 | TRBJ2-5 | . | TRBV9 | CASSLRGLGYQETQYF | TGTGCCAGCAGCCTCAGGGGACTAGGGTACCAAGAGACCCAGTACTTC
. | TRBJ1-1 | . | TRBV6-5 | CASRRGLNTEAFF | TGTGCCAGCAGGCGGGGCTTGAACACTGAAGCTTTCTTT
. | TRBJ1-2 | few | TRBV27 | CASSLSPDVRIYGYTF | TGTGCCAGCAGTTTATCCCCGGACGTCCGGATCTATGGCTACACCTTC
. | TRBJ2-3 | . | TRBV19 | CASSMKIVASTDTQYF | TGTGCCAGTAGTATGAAGATAGTAGCGAGCACAGATACGCAGTATTTT
TRBD1 | TRBJ2-1 | . | TRBV28 | CASRKNRGSYNEQFF | TGTGCCAGCAGGAAAAACAGGGGCTCCTACAATGAGCAGTTCTTC
. | TRBJ1-1 | . | TRBV4-1 | CASSQELNTEAFF | TGCGCCAGCAGCCAAGAACTGAACACTGAAGCTTTCTTT
TRBD2 | TRBJ2-3 | . | TRBV7-2 | CASTGGGRNTDTQYF | TGTGCCAGCACCGGGGGGGGGCGGAACACAGATACGCAGTATTTT